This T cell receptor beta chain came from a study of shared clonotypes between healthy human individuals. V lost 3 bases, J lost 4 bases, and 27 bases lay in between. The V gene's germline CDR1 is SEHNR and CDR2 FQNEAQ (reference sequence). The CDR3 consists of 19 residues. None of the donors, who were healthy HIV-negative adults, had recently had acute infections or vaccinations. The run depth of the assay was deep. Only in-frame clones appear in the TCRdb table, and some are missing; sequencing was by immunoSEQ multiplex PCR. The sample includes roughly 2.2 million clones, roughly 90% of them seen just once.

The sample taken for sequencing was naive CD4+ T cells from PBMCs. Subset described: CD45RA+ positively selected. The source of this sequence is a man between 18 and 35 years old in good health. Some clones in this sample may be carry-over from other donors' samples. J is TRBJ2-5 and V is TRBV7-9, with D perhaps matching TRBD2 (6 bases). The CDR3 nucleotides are TGTGCCAGCAGCTTCTCGTTTACGGCGGGAATTCGGGGTCGAGAGACCCAGTACTTC. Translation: CASSFSFTAGIRGRETQYF.